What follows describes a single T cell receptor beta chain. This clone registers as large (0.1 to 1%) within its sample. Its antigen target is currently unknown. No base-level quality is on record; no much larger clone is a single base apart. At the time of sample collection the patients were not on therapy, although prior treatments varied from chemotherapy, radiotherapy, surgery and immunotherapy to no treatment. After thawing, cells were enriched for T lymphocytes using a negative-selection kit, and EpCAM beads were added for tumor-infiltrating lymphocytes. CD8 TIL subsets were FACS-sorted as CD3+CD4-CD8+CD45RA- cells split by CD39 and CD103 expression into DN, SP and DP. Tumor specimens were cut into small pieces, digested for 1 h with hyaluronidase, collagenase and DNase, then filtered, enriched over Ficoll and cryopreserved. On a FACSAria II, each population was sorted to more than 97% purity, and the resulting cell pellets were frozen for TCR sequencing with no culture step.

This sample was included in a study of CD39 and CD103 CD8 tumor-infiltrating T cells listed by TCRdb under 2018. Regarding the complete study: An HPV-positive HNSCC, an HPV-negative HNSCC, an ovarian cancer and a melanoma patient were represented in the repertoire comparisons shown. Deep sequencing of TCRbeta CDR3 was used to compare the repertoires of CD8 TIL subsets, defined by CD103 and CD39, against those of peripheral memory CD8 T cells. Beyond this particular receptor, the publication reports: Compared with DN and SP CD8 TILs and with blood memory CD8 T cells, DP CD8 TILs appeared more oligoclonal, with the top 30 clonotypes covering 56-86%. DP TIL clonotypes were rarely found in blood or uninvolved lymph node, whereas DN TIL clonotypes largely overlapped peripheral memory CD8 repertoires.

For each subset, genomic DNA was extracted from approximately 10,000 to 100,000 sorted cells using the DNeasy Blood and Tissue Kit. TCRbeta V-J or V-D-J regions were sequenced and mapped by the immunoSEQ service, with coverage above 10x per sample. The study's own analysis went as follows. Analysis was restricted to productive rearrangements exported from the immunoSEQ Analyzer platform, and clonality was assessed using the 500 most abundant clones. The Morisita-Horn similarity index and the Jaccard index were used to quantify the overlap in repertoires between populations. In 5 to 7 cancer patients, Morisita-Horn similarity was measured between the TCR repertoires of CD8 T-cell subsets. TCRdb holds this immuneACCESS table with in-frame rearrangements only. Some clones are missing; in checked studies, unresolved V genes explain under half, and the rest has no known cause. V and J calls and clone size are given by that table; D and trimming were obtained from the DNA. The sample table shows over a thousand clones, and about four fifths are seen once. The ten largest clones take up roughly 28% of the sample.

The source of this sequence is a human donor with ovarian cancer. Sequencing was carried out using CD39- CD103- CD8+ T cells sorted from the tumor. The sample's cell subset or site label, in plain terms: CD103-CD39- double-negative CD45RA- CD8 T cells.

In nucleotides, the sequence is TGTGCCACCAGCAGAGCACCCAGGTTGGAGGAGATTAATTATGGCTACACCTTC. This sequence encodes CATSRAPRLEEINYGYTF. The V and J genes are TRBV15 and TRBJ1-2; no D gene call is confident. CDR1 LNHNV and CDR2 YYDKDF were looked up in the germline V gene (reference sequence). V is cut by 1 base and J by 5 bases, and the space between the germline ends is 23 bases. The CDR3 sequence holds 18 residues, the cysteine and phenylalanine included. The CDR3 DNA has 54 bases and is translated from base 1. The CDR3, completed at both ends by the reference TRBV15 and TRBJ1-2 genes, gives the full variable domain DAMVIQNPRYQVTQFGKPVTLSCSQTLNHNVMYWYQQKSSQAPKLLFHYYDKDFNNEADTPDNFQSRRPNTSFCFLDIRSPGLGDTAMYLCATSRAPRLEEINYGYTFGSGTRLTVV.